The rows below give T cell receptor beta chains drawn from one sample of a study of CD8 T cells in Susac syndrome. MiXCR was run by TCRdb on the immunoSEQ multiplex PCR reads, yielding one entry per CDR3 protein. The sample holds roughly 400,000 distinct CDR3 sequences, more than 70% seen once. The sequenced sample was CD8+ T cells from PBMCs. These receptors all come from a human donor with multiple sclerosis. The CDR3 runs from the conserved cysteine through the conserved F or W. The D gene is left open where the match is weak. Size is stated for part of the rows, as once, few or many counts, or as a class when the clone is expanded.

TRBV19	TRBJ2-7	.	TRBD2	CASSYSGGDSYEQYF	TGTGCCAGTAGTTACAGCGGGGGTGACTCCTACGAGCAGTACTTC
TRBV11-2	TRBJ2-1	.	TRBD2	CASSLDELTSGYNEQFF	TGTGCCAGCAGCTTAGATGAGTTAACTAGCGGATACAATGAGCAGTTCTTC
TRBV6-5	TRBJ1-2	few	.	CASLGGNYGYTF	TGTGCCAGCCTCGGGGGGAACTATGGCTACACCTTC
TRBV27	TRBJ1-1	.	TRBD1	CASSLHRDRGLNTEAFF	TGTGCCAGCAGTTTACACCGGGACAGGGGACTGAACACTGAAGCTTTCTTT
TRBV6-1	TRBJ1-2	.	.	CASSEFRGPNYGYTF	TGTGCCAGCAGTGAATTCCGGGGGCCCAACTATGGCTACACCTTC
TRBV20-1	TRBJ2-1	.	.	CSAKDYRNEQFF	TGCAGTGCCAAGGACTATCGCAATGAGCAGTTCTTC
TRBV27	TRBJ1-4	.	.	CASSPPPFAEKLFF	TGTGCCAGCAGCCCTCCACCGTTCGCTGAAAAACTGTTTTTT
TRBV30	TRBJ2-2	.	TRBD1	CAWSGRDRGLIGELFF	TGTGCCTGGAGTGGCCGGGACAGGGGCCTCATAGGGGAGCTGTTTTTT
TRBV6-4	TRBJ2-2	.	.	CASSDSTTGELFF	TGTGCCAGCAGTGACTCGACCACCGGGGAGCTGTTTTTT
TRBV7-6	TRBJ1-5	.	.	CASSLGPDNQPQHF	TGTGCCAGCAGCTTAGGGCCAGACAATCAGCCCCAGCATTTT
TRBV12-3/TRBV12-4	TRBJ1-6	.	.	CASMLEGNSPLHF	TGTGCCAGCATGTTAGAGGGGAATTCACCCCTCCACTTT
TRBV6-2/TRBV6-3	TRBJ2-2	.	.	CASSYPGTQPGELFF	TGTGCCAGCAGTTACCCCGGGACCCAACCCGGGGAGCTGTTTTTT
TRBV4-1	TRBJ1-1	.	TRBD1	CASSQDDRGSTEAFF	TGCGCCAGCAGCCAAGACGACAGGGGAAGCACTGAAGCTTTCTTT
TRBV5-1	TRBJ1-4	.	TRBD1	CASSPWTGDEKLFF	TGCGCCAGCAGCCCGTGGACAGGAGATGAAAAACTGTTTTTT
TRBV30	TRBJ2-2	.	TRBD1	CAFPTGTGNTGELFF	TGTGCCTTCCCGACCGGGACAGGGAACACCGGGGAGCTGTTTTTT
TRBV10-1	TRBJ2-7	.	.	CASSDDYEQYF	TGCGCCAGCAGTGATGACTACGAGCAGTACTTC
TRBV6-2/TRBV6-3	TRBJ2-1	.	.	CASSYRGQSSYNEQFF	TGTGCCAGCAGTTACAGGGGCCAATCGTCTTACAATGAGCAGTTCTTC
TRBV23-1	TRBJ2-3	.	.	CASIPTPLQYF	TGCGCCAGCATACCGACCCCCCTTCAGTATTTT
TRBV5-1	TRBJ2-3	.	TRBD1	CASSRQGWTDTQYF	TGCGCCAGCAGCCGACAGGGGTGGACAGATACGCAGTATTTT
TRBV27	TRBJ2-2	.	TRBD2	CASSWGLAGAFGELFF	TGTGCCAGCAGTTGGGGACTAGCGGGAGCGTTCGGGGAGCTGTTTTTT
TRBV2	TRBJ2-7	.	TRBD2	CASSDPGRQGLANPYEQYF	TGTGCCAGCAGTGATCCGGGACGGCAGGGACTAGCGAACCCCTACGAGCAGTACTTC
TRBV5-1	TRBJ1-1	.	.	CASSPLPKPNTEAFF	TGCGCCAGCAGCCCCCTCCCCAAACCGAACACTGAAGCTTTCTTT
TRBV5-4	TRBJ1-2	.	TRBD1	CASSTRDRGLYGYTF	TGTGCCAGCAGCACCCGGGACAGGGGGCTTTATGGCTACACCTTC
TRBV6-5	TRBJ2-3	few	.	CASSYSPDTSTDTQYF	TGTGCCAGCAGTTACTCTCCCGACACGAGCACAGATACGCAGTATTTT
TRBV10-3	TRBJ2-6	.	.	CAISPMETGPGANVLTF	TGTGCCATCAGCCCGATGGAAACAGGGCCAGGGGCCAACGTCCTGACTTTC
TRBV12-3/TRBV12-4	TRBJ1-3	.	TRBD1	CASTGTGVGNTIYF	TGTGCCAGCACCGGCACAGGGGTTGGAAACACCATATATTTT
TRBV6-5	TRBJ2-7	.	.	CASSYWDTYEQYF	TGTGCCAGCAGTTACTGGGACACCTACGAGCAGTACTTC
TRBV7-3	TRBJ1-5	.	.	CASSLTGEPNQPQHF	TGTGCCAGCAGCTTAACTGGGGAACCGAATCAGCCCCAGCATTTT
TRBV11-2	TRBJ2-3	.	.	CASRPTRYTDTQYF	TGTGCCAGCAGGCCGACACGTTACACAGATACGCAGTATTTT
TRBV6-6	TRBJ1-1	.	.	CASHNRDTEAFF	TGTGCCAGCCATAATAGGGACACTGAAGCTTTCTTT
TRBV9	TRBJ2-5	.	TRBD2	CASSVGTSGAETQYF	TGTGCCAGCAGCGTAGGGACTAGCGGGGCAGAGACCCAGTACTTC
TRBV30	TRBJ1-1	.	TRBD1	CAWQQGGTEAFF	TGTGCCTGGCAGCAGGGGGGGACTGAAGCTTTCTTT
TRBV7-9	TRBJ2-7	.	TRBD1	CASSLGQGSWEQYF	TGTGCCAGCAGCTTGGGACAGGGATCGTGGGAGCAGTACTTC
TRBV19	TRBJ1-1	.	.	CASSRRARTRTEAFF	TGTGCCAGTAGTAGGCGGGCTAGGACCCGAACTGAAGCTTTCTTT
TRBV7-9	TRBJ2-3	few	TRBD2	CASSSLAGEADTQYF	TGTGCCAGCAGTTCACTAGCGGGGGAGGCGGATACGCAGTATTTT
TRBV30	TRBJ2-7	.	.	CAWGPRQSYEQYF	TGTGCCTGGGGGCCACGCCAATCCTACGAGCAGTACTTC
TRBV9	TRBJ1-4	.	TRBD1	CASSVVGGDEKLFF	TGTGCCAGCAGCGTAGTAGGGGGCGATGAAAAACTGTTTTTT
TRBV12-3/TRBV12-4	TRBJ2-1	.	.	CASSLQGGVLNEQFF	TGTGCCAGCAGCCTCCAAGGGGGGGTACTCAATGAGCAGTTCTTC
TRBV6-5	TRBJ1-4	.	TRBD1	CASRIGGLNEKLFF	TGTGCCAGCAGGATAGGGGGCTTAAATGAAAAACTGTTTTTT
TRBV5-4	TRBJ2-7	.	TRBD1	CASSWSWTGFSYEQYF	TGTGCCAGCAGCTGGTCGTGGACAGGGTTCTCCTACGAGCAGTACTTC
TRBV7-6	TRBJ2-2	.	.	CASSLGAARDTNTGELFF	TGTGCCAGCAGCTTAGGCGCAGCAAGGGATACCAACACCGGGGAGCTGTTTTTT
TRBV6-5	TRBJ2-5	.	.	CASSYSIYKEQETQYF	TGTGCCAGCAGTTACTCAATTTATAAGGAGCAAGAGACCCAGTACTTC